This TCR beta chain was sequenced in a study of shared clonotypes between healthy human individuals. Across the study: Every donor yielded three CD4 naive, three CD4 memory, two CD8 naive and one CD8 memory plate.

About this clone: No antigen is known for it.

The V and J ends lost 2 bases and 6 bases respectively, with 16 bases between them. CDR3 length: 14 amino acids. CDR1 GTSNPN and CDR2 SVGIG come from the germline V gene (reference sequence). Whole-study results and caveats: The sharing of about 5% of naive CD4 clonotypes was seen across a few donors.

Produced via immunoSEQ multiplex PCR; TCRdb's table is partial and in-frame only. The profile shows nearly 750,000 clones, just under 75% of them singletons. This chain connects TRBV30 to TRBJ1-2; D is unresolved. This receptor was taken from a woman under 40 in good health. The sequenced sample consisted of memory CD4+ T cells sorted from blood. Subset here: CD45RA-negative fraction. CDR3 sequence (DNA): TGTGCCTGGAGTTCCATCCCGGGAGGGCATGGCTACACCTTC. It translates to CAWSSIPGGHGYTF.